The 21 T cell receptor beta chains listed next were all sequenced from one sample in a study of OX40 agonist ivuxolimab in advanced cancers. The table came from immunoSEQ multiplex PCR; TCRdb's copy has only in-frame clones and leaves some out. The sample consists of about 95,000 clones, around 85% of them appearing once. Sequencing used CD4+ or CD8+ T cells sorted from blood, obtained in a trial of the OX40 agonist ivuxolimab. These receptors all come from an adult with an advanced solid tumor such as melanoma, head and neck, liver or kidney cancer.

The CDR3 bases are TGTGCCAGCTCACCACTTATCGGACACATTGAGGTG. Its protein is CASSPLIGHIEV. This sequence joins TRBV18 and TRBJ2-7; D may be TRBD1 (5 bases). Germline CDR1 reads KGHSH; CDR2 reads LQKENI. This CDR3 is 12 amino acids long.

The CDR3 reads CASSRPTSGRAAGDEQYF. The CDR3 nucleotides read TGTGCCAGCAGCCGCCCGACTAGCGGGAGGGCCGCTGGGGACGAGCAGTACTTC. The chain links TRBV7-2 to TRBJ2-7; 14 nucleotides agree with TRBD2. Trimming took 5 bases from V and 5 from J; bases not matched to a gene: 14. This CDR3 region has 18 residues. Germline V lookup: CDR1 SGHTA, CDR2 FQGNSA.

This chain links TRBV11-2 with TRBJ2-7, with D possibly TRBD1 on 6 matching bases. The germline V gene encodes CDR1 SGHAT and CDR2 FQNNGV. The CDR3 is made up of 15 amino acids. V was clipped by 0 bases and J by 3 bases, with 12 bases between them. Written as DNA, the CDR3 is TGTGCCAGCAGCTTAGACTTTGACAGGAACTACGAGCAGTACTTC. It translates to CASSLDFDRNYEQYF.

V is TRBV9 and J is TRBJ1-5; D gene ambiguous. The CDR3 runs to 11 residues. Germline CDR1 is SGDLS and CDR2 is YYNGEE. V gave up 5 bases and J gave up 5 bases, with 5 bases separating them. The CDR3 region has the DNA TGTGCCAGCAGGACCTATCAGCCCCAGCATTTT. It encodes CASRTYQPQHF.

V usage is TRBV12-5 and J usage is TRBJ2-3; the match to TRBD2 covers 11 bases. Germline V gene sequence: CDR1 LGHNT, CDR2 FRNRAP. CDR3 length: 15 residues. J lost 2 bases, V lost 5 bases, and 3 bases had no gene match. CDR3 protein: CASGPGLADTDTQYF. CDR3 bases: TGTGCTAGTGGTCCGGGACTAGCGGACACAGATACGCAGTATTTT. The complete variable domain, with remaining parts taken from reference TRBV12-5 and TRBJ2-3, reads DARVTQTPRHKVTEMGQEVTMRCQPILGHNTVFWYRQTMMQGLELLAYFRNRAPLDDSGMPKDRFSAEMPDATLATLKIQPSEPRDSAVYFCASGPGLADTDTQYFGPGTRLTVL.

The chain recombines TRBV19 with TRBJ2-2; D may correspond to TRBD1 or TRBD2 (5 bases each). Germline V gene data show CDR1 as LNHDA and CDR2 as SQIVND (reference sequence). Trimming shortened V by 5 bases and J by 2 bases, and 12 bases separated the two germline ends. The CDR3 loop spans 15 amino acids. The CDR3: CASSFGTTNTGELFF. CDR3 nucleotide sequence: TGTGCCAGTAGTTTCGGGACCACAAACACCGGGGAGCTGTTTTTT.

The gene calls are TRBV15 and TRBJ1-5; D not certain. Germline V gene sequence: CDR1 LNHNV, CDR2 YYDKDF (reference sequence). Trimming stripped 3 bases from V and 9 bases from J, with 15 bases between. The CDR3 has 14 amino acids. The CDR3 sequence is CATSSSGGYPPQHF. As DNA, the CDR3 is TGTGCCACCAGCAGCTCGGGCGGGTACCCGCCCCAGCATTTT.

The CDR3 DNA reads TGTGCCAGCAGCAAAGACAGGACCACCGTACGCGAGCAGTACTTC. It encodes CASSKDRTTVREQYF. This chain uses TRBV7-9 with TRBJ2-7; tentatively, D is TRBD1 (6 bases). Germline CDR1 and CDR2: SEHNR and FQNEAQ (reference sequence). Between the trimmed V and J ends, which lost 5 bases and 6 bases, there was a span of 20 bases. The CDR3 has 15 amino acids.

This clone was detected a few times. The chain has TRBV5-1 and TRBJ2-7; 9 bases are shared with TRBD2. J gave up 4 bases and V 0 bases, and 11 bases lay outside the gene matches. Germline V gene data show CDR1 as SGHRS and CDR2 as YFSETQ. There are 17 residues in the CDR3. CDR3 nucleotides: TGCGCCAGCAGCTTGGAAGGGGCGGGCGCGGGAGGGTACGAGCAGTACTTC. Its translation: CASSLEGAGAGGYEQYF.

This clone was found a few times. The chain links TRBV18 to TRBJ1-1; 7 nucleotides agree with TRBD1. Germline V CDR1 and CDR2: KGHSH, LQKENI. Unmatched junction bases numbered 8, after V lost 3 bases and J lost 1 base. This CDR3 is 16 amino acids long. The CDR3 sequence: CASSPDLGQRNTEAFF. In DNA, the CDR3 is TGTGCCAGCTCACCGGATCTGGGACAGAGGAACACTGAAGCTTTCTTT.

Comment on this clone: Other DNA sequences in this sample translate to the same CDR3. The chain joins TRBV28 to TRBJ2-5; D is possibly TRBD2 (6 bases). The CDR3 is 13 residues long. V was pared by 5 bases and J by 4 bases, with 11 bases between. The germline V gene encodes CDR1 MDHEN and CDR2 SYDVKM. CDR3 amino acids: CASSPVGGETQYF. CDR3 nucleotide sequence: TGTGCCAGCAGTCCCGTGGGGGGAGAGACCCAGTACTTC.

The rearrangement joins TRBV28 to TRBJ2-1; 12 bases align to TRBD2. Per germline, CDR1 MDHEN and CDR2 SYDVKM. J gave up 6 bases and V 5 bases, and 8 bases lay outside the gene matches. The CDR3 has 16 amino acids. In nucleotides, the CDR3 is TGTGCCAGCAGTGCGCTAGCGGGAGGGCCGGGCAATGAGCAGTTCTTC. This codes for CASSALAGGPGNEQFF.

The rearrangement joins TRBV28 to TRBJ2-1; 7 nucleotides align to TRBD2. V shed 4 bases and J 9 bases; nucleotides not matched to a gene: 9. This CDR3 has 14 amino acids. Germline values: CDR1 MDHEN, CDR2 SYDVKM. The CDR3 DNA is TGTGCCAGCAGTTCCCACCTCTCGGGGGGTGAGCAGTTCTTC. Protein sequence: CASSSHLSGGEQFF.

V is TRBV5-5 and J is TRBJ2-1; D remains ambiguous. Germline CDR1 SGHKS, CDR2 YYEKEE (reference sequence). The CDR3 runs to 11 residues. V lost 4 bases to trimming and J lost 10 bases, with 9 bases between them. CDR3 coding DNA: TGTGCCAGCAGCCCATTAGGGGAGCAGTTCTTC. This gives the protein CASSPLGEQFF.

The CDR3 bases are TGTGCCAGCAGCCCCCAGCCCCAGGGTTCCCACGAGCAGTACTTC. It is translated as CASSPQPQGSHEQYF. The rearrangement links TRBV9 to TRBJ2-7; D possibly corresponds to TRBD1 (5 bases). V lost 4 bases, J lost 5 bases, and 19 bases lay in between. The CDR3 spans 15 residues. Germline values: CDR1 SGDLS, CDR2 YYNGEE.

The V and J genes are TRBV5-1 and TRBJ2-1; 9 bases are shared with TRBD1. The CDR3 spans 15 residues. Per germline, CDR1 SGHRS and CDR2 YFSETQ. V shed 3 bases and J 8 bases; nucleotides not matched to a gene: 9. This CDR3 reads CASSSTGGLIDEQFF. CDR3 coding DNA: TGCGCCAGCAGCTCCACAGGGGGCTTAATCGATGAGCAGTTCTTC.

The chain joins TRBV9 to TRBJ2-3; tentative D call: TRBD2 (6 bases). The V end was cut by 6 bases, the J end by 6 bases, with 14 bases between. CDR3 size: 13 residues. Germline values: CDR1 SGDLS, CDR2 YYNGEE. CDR3 nucleotides: TGTGCCAGCAACCGGATGGAGGGGGATACGCAGTATTTT. Its protein product is CASNRMEGDTQYF.

This clone was found once. The rearrangement joins TRBV19 to TRBJ1-5; D remains unclear. CDR3 size: 16 residues. V lost 6 bases to trimming and J lost 0 bases, with 15 bases between them. CDR1 is LNHDA and CDR2 is SQIVND in the germline V gene (reference sequence). The CDR3 bases are TGTGCCAGTAGCCCCACGGGAGACCCTAGCAATCAGCCCCAGCATTTT. Its translation: CASSPTGDPSNQPQHF.

The V gene is TRBV7-3, the J gene TRBJ1-3, with TRBD1 matching over 7 bases. CDR3 length equals 14 residues. The V segment lost 6 bases and the J segment 6 bases; nucleotides outside the gene matches: 8. Per germline, CDR1 SGHTA and CDR2 FQGTGA. CDR3 sequence: CASRGDSSINTIYF. The CDR3 DNA reads as TGTGCCAGCAGAGGGGACAGTTCGATAAACACCATATATTTT.

J is TRBJ1-5 and V is TRBV4-1; a weak D match, TRBD1 (5 bases). The CDR3 runs 13 residues. CDR1 is MGHRA and CDR2 is YSYEKL in the germline V gene. The V end lost 4 bases, the J end lost 4 bases, and 8 bases lay between the germline ends. As DNA, the CDR3 is TGCGCCAGCAGCCGCGGGACGAATCAGCCCCAGCATTTT. This gives the protein CASSRGTNQPQHF.

This chain uses TRBV25-1 with TRBJ1-2, with D hard to call. Between the trimmed V and J ends, which lost 2 bases and 12 bases, there was a span of 19 bases. The CDR3 sequence is 14 residues long. Per the germline V gene, CDR1 is MGHDK and CDR2 is SYGVNS. CDR3 nucleotide sequence: TGTGCCAGCAGTGAAGGTAAAGGGCATCGCGGCCACACCTTC. Translating it yields CASSEGKGHRGHTF.